A selection of T cell receptor beta chains follows, all from one sample in a study of neurological immune-mediated disorders. TCRdb re-called the 5' RACE reads with MiXCR, one entry per CDR3 protein. The table includes over 55,000 distinct CDR3 sequences, 10% detected once. Source material: PBMCs. Every receptor here comes from a man in his thirties or forties in good health. The CDR3 runs from the conserved cysteine through the conserved F or W. The order of the fields is D gene, V gene, clone size, J gene, CDR3 protein, CDR3 DNA. The D gene is left open where the match is weak. Some rows have no size entry. The others give once, few or many, or a class for an expanded clone.

TRBD1	TRBV27	many	TRBJ2-6	CASSSDTVDRSGANVLTF	TGTGCCAGCAGTTCCGATACCGTGGACAGGTCTGGGGCCAACGTCCTGACTTTC
TRBD2	TRBV6-5	many	TRBJ2-1	CASSRLADTYNEQFF	TGTGCCAGCAGCCGCCTAGCGGACACCTACAATGAGCAGTTCTTC
-	TRBV5-4	many	TRBJ2-5	CAIGRREETQYF	TGTGCCATCGGAAGGAGGGAAGAGACCCAGTACTTC
-	TRBV7-7	many	TRBJ1-5	CASSLVWSRDLVNQPQHF	TGTGCCAGCAGCTTAGTTTGGAGCAGGGACCTTGTCAATCAGCCCCAGCATTTT
-	TRBV5-1	many	TRBJ2-1	CASSSTRSSYNEQFF	TGCGCCAGCAGCTCGACTAGAAGCTCCTACAATGAGCAGTTCTTC
-	TRBV7-6	many	TRBJ1-5	CASSSRSGAVNQPQHF	TGTGCCAGCAGCTCAAGATCCGGAGCAGTAAATCAGCCCCAGCATTTT
-	TRBV19	many	TRBJ1-1	CATKDGTLGTEAFF	TGTGCCACCAAAGACGGGACCCTGGGCACTGAAGCTTTCTTT
TRBD1	TRBV5-1	few	TRBJ2-2	CASSSLTGANTGELFF	TGCGCCAGCAGCTCGCTGACAGGGGCGAACACCGGGGAGCTGTTTTTT
-	TRBV20-1	few	TRBJ2-7	CSARVATVFSYEQYF	TGCAGTGCTAGAGTAGCTACGGTATTCTCCTACGAGCAGTACTTC
TRBD1	TRBV5-1	few	TRBJ2-2	CASSFTGGNTGELFF	TGCGCCAGCAGCTTTACAGGGGGTAACACCGGGGAGCTGTTTTTT
-	TRBV18	many	TRBJ2-1	CASSPTRDRHNEQFF	TGTGCCAGCTCACCAACCCGGGACCGGCACAATGAGCAGTTCTTC
-	TRBV7-2	many	TRBJ2-3	CASSLLGSTDTQYF	TGTGCCAGCAGTTTGCTAGGGAGCACAGATACGCAGTATTTT
-	TRBV20-1	-	TRBJ1-1	CSASGGSNTEAFF	TGCAGTGCTAGTGGTGGGTCGAACACTGAAGCTTTCTTT
-	TRBV12-3/TRBV12-4	few	TRBJ2-6	CASSPPRRYPGANVLTF	TGTGCCAGCAGTCCCCCCCGGCGTTACCCTGGGGCCAACGTCCTGACTTTC
TRBD1	TRBV20-1	many	TRBJ2-5	CSANGQGETQYF	TGCAGTGCGAACGGACAGGGGGAGACCCAGTACTTC
-	TRBV30	many	TRBJ1-1	CAWKGIRATEAFF	TGTGCCTGGAAGGGCATAAGGGCCACTGAAGCTTTCTTT
TRBD2	TRBV5-1	many	TRBJ2-3	CASSLLASGSSDTQYF	TGCGCCAGCAGCCTACTGGCCAGCGGGAGTTCAGATACGCAGTATTTT
-	TRBV15	many	TRBJ2-2	CATSPGSGGELFF	TGTGCCACCAGCCCAGGGAGCGGCGGGGAGCTGTTTTTT
TRBD1	TRBV7-6	few	TRBJ2-1	CASSLVGQGYNEQFF	TGTGCCAGCAGCTTAGTGGGACAGGGCTACAATGAGCAGTTCTTC
TRBD2	TRBV3-1	many	TRBJ2-7	CASSRGTSGSYEQYF	TGTGCCAGCAGCCGCGGGACTAGCGGGAGTTACGAGCAGTACTTC
-	TRBV7-2	many	TRBJ1-5	CASSLGYSNNQPQHF	TGTGCCAGCAGCTTAGGGTACTCAAACAATCAGCCCCAGCATTTT
TRBD2	TRBV24-1	many	TRBJ2-5	CATSDSGGGETQYF	TGTGCCACCAGTGATTCGGGGGGAGGCGAGACCCAGTACTTC
TRBD1	TRBV18	-	TRBJ2-1	CASSPRRGDRGGYNEQFF	TGTGCCAGCTCACCAAGGCGGGGGGACAGGGGTGGCTACAATGAGCAGTTCTTC
-	TRBV15	many	TRBJ1-6	CATSEVQHGSPLHF	TGTGCCACCAGCGAGGTCCAGCATGGCTCACCCCTCCACTTT
TRBD2	TRBV20-1	many	TRBJ2-3	CSANLAGNYF	TGCAGTGCTAATCTAGCGGGAAATTATTTT
TRBD2	TRBV11-2	few	TRBJ2-1	CASSHSGGMDEQFF	TGTGCCAGCAGCCATAGCGGGGGTATGGATGAGCAGTTCTTC
-	TRBV7-2	many	TRBJ1-5	CASSRPAGNQPQHF	TGTGCCAGCAGCCGCCCAGCAGGCAATCAGCCCCAGCATTTT
-	TRBV11-2	-	TRBJ2-1	CASSRSAGSSYNEQFF	TGTGCCAGCAGCCGATCAGCGGGCAGCTCCTACAATGAGCAGTTCTTC
-	TRBV2	many	TRBJ2-2	CASSERLNTGELFF	TGTGCCAGCAGTGAAAGACTGAACACCGGGGAGCTGTTTTTT
TRBD2	TRBV7-3	many	TRBJ2-5	CASSLAGLAGDGETQYF	TGTGCCAGCAGCTTAGCGGGACTAGCGGGAGACGGCGAGACCCAGTACTTC
TRBD1	TRBV5-1	few	TRBJ1-6	CASSLDGQGFSPLHF	TGCGCCAGCAGCTTGGACGGACAGGGTTTTTCACCCCTCCACTTT
-	TRBV5-1	many	TRBJ2-3	CASSQGWGDTDTQYF	TGCGCCAGCAGCCAAGGTTGGGGAGACACAGATACGCAGTATTTT
-	TRBV5-1	many	TRBJ2-2	CASSESGMNTGELFF	TGCGCCAGCTCAGAGAGTGGGATGAACACCGGGGAGCTGTTTTTT
-	TRBV28	many	TRBJ1-5	CASTSQGAQPQHF	TGTGCCAGCACCTCCCAGGGTGCCCAGCCCCAGCATTTT
-	TRBV10-3	many	TRBJ1-1	CAIRGLDTEAFF	TGTGCCATCAGGGGACTAGACACTGAAGCTTTCTTT
TRBD2	TRBV7-2	many	TRBJ2-3	CASSSGLAGDTQYF	TGTGCCAGCAGCTCGGGACTAGCGGGAGATACGCAGTATTTT
-	TRBV5-1	many	TRBJ2-3	CASSLASRVPSTDTQYF	TGCGCCAGCAGCTTGGCATCGCGAGTCCCTAGCACAGATACGCAGTATTTT
-	TRBV20-1	many	TRBJ2-7	CSARDSAGGYEQYF	TGCAGTGCTAGAGATTCCGCCGGGGGCTACGAGCAGTACTTC
TRBD2	TRBV20-1	-	TRBJ2-2	CSARAGGGNTGELFF	TGCAGTGCTAGAGCTGGGGGGGGGAACACCGGGGAGCTGTTTTTT
-	TRBV7-9	many	TRBJ1-1	CASIQKPGGDTEAFF	TGTGCCAGCATCCAAAAGCCGGGGGGTGACACTGAAGCTTTCTTT
TRBD2	TRBV5-1	-	TRBJ2-2	CASSAGDSDTGELFF	TGCGCCAGCAGCGCGGGGGACTCAGACACCGGGGAGCTGTTTTTT
TRBD1	TRBV9	many	TRBJ2-1	CASSLRDSTYNEQFF	TGTGCCAGCAGCCTACGGGACAGCACGTACAATGAGCAGTTCTTC
TRBD1	TRBV27	many	TRBJ2-3	CASRMDRAYTDTQYF	TGTGCCAGCAGAATGGACAGGGCCTACACAGATACGCAGTATTTT
-	TRBV28	many	TRBJ2-7	CASSVQGGQYF	TGTGCCAGCAGTGTACAGGGAGGGCAGTACTTC
-	TRBV3-1	large	TRBJ1-6	CASSQVRENSPLHF	TGTGCCAGCAGCCAGGTTCGAGAGAATTCACCCCTCCACTTT
-	TRBV28	many	TRBJ2-1	CASSPPGDRSYNEQFF	TGTGCCAGCAGTCCCCCCGGAGACAGGAGTTACAATGAGCAGTTCTTC